This record covers a single TCR beta chain. The assay was immunoSEQ multiplex PCR, and TCRdb's table has in-frame clones only and misses some. The sample shows tens of thousands of clones, under 90% of them seen only once. Prior autoimmune disease or systemic immunosuppression barred patients. These data are taken from a study of OX40 agonist ivuxolimab in advanced cancers. J was trimmed by 9 bases and V by 7 bases; bases with no gene match: 11. The germline CDR1 and CDR2 sequences are SEHNR and FQNEAQ (reference sequence). CDR3 size: 15 residues. The TCR was taken from an adult with an advanced solid tumor such as melanoma, head and neck, liver or kidney cancer. Sequencing was performed on CD4+ or CD8+ T cells sorted from blood, taken in a trial of the OX40 agonist ivuxolimab. The chain is built from TRBV7-9 and TRBJ1-6, with 8 bases aligning to TRBD1. In nucleotides, the CDR3 is TGTGCCAGCAAGGGGCAGACAGGGGAGAGTTCACCCCTCCACTTT. Translated: CASKGQTGESSPLHF.